This T cell receptor (beta chain) appears in the sequencing data of a study of shared clonotypes between healthy human individuals. Study-level information: Per donor, three plates held CD4 naive cells, three held CD4 memory, two held CD8 naive and one held CD8 memory.

Looked up from germline, CDR1 is SGHRS and CDR2 is YFSETQ. CDR3 length equals 14 residues. Trimming cost V 1 base and J 5 bases, with 10 bases left between them. Points on this clone: Its antigen is as yet unknown.

Terminally differentiated effector memory CD45RA+ cells were left out of the naive CD8 fraction, which was CD45RO-negative and positively selected for CCR7. Here immunoSEQ multiplex PCR was the method, and the copy in TCRdb shows in-frame clones only, minus some. Found here are around 1,900,000 clones, 80% to 95% of them singletons; the top ten hold roughly 1.7%. Study results and limitations: Compared with memory subsets, naive subsets generally had larger estimated richness.

Sequencing was done on a sample of naive CD8+ T cells from PBMCs. This receptor was taken from a man between 18 and 35 years old in good health. Some clones in this sample may be carry-over from other donors' samples. The rearrangement uses TRBV5-1 and TRBJ2-1, with no clear D. The CDR3 loop is CASSLSFGHNEQFF. The DNA for the CDR3 is TGCGCCAGCAGCTTGAGTTTTGGGCACAATGAGCAGTTCTTC.